This T cell receptor beta chain originates from a study of blood T cell repertoires in COVID-19. At the level of the study: Sites in the United States, Italy and Spain provided acute and convalescent COVID-19 samples. PBMCs, B-cell-depleted T cells, or T cells provided the cDNA or gDNA that made up the material.

Germline V gene sequence: CDR1 KGHSH, CDR2 LQKENI. J was trimmed by 3 bases and V by 6 bases; bases with no gene match: 12. The CDR3 length is 16 residues. In the study's own analysis: Amplification with reference gene primers provided the estimates of nucleated cell counts. Libraries were prepared by immunoSEQ multiplex PCR; TCRdb keeps only in-frame clonotypes and omits some of them. The V and J calls and clone size are taken from that table; D and trimming were inferred from the DNA. This table holds a few hundred thousand clones, roughly nine tenths found once. Sequenced sample: peripheral blood. This TCR was recovered from a man in his forties with acute or convalescent COVID-19. The genes are TRBV18 and TRBJ2-3, with TRBD1 identical over 7 bases. DNA of the CDR3: TGTGCCAGCTCGTCGAACAGGGGTTTGAGAACAGATACGCAGTATTTT. Protein sequence: CASSSNRGLRTDTQYF.